This T cell receptor beta chain was documented in a study of blood T cells in healthy people across ages (dated by TCRdb to between 2015 and 2016). About the study as a whole: In model experiments, roughly one uniquely barcoded TCR beta cDNA molecule per two T cells was captured by template switching. Age-related changes in TCR beta repertoire diversity were measured in the study by deep sequencing normalized with unique cDNA molecular identifiers. Donors were grouped into four age groups: young (average roughly 15 years), middle-aged (about 38), aged (roughly 67) and long-lived (about 89). To avoid experimental bias, donors of different ages were spread randomly across the sequencing lanes. For two donors (one aged 18 to 30 and one aged 80 or older), the study analyzed two additional independent replicas of 1 million unique cDNA reads from the same blood draw. What the work shows at the level of the full study, not this receptor alone: Since profiling was done on bulk unsorted PBMCs, naive and antigen-experienced compartments could not be conclusively compared. The long-lived group showed more naive CD4+ T cells, fewer expanded clones and increased TCR diversity than the aged group, suggesting age selection. As age increased, observed TCR beta diversity per million T cells dropped in a roughly linear way, and a significant reduction was already evident by age 40. The CMV infection status of donors was not known, potentially confounding age-related changes in expanded clonotypes. A strong correlation was found between observed TCR beta diversity and the percentage of naive T cells measured by flow cytometry. Estimates of total diversity from one million sequenced T cells were regarded as lower bounds and underestimates.

Notes on this clonotype: The clone's antigen remains unknown. Mismatch with germline at one junction end may stem from a read error.

Libraries came from 5' RACE. TCRdb lists the instrument as Illumina HiSeq 2500. A second about 7 to 12 cycle PCR used a sample-barcoded 5' primer and a J-beta primer mix. Each TCR beta cDNA molecule received a unique molecular identifier from a template-switch 5' adaptor carrying 12 random nucleotides. Each sample yielded at least 2.5 million CDR3-containing paired-end reads. All of the RNA was converted into first-strand cDNA using the Mint cDNA synthesis kit, with a TRBC-specific oligonucleotide serving as the primer. Following uracil-DNA glycosylase treatment, a first 18-cycle PCR with universal primers M1SS and BC2_uni_R was performed on all cDNA. The authors' pipeline ran thus. For normalization, 1 million high-quality reads were randomly selected from each sample, with every read carrying a distinct molecular identifier. Reads with shared molecular identifiers were discarded instead of being binned into consensus sequences. MiTCR, set to a Q25 quality threshold and the strictest error-elimination algorithm, was used for CDR3 identification, clonotype clustering and error correction. A nonparametric unseen species model with Euler transformation was used to estimate lower-bound total TCR beta diversity. TCRdb trimmed public reads at Q25 via fastp, called clones via MiXCR and kept in-frame beta chains. For every CDR3 protein sequence, its rows merge into one entry that carries the most common genes and DNA. TCRdb, rather than the study authors, made the V and J calls. Counted in this sample were 450,000 to 700,000 distinct CDR3 sequences; approximately 27% of them appeared once. The ten biggest clones cover under 20% of the sample.

The donors were 40 or so Caucasian individuals from Russia, aged roughly 6 to 90 years, who were systemically healthy. Each donor gave 8 to 10 milliliters of peripheral blood, drawn into EDTA-treated Vacutainer tubes. Ficoll-Paque density-gradient centrifugation was used to isolate PBMCs, with at least 7 million obtained per sample. Trizol reagent was used to extract total RNA from PBMCs, with at least 5.5 micrograms per sample. For every donor, an aliquot of PBMCs went through flow cytometry to measure the percentages of naive CD45RAhigh/CD27high T cells. CDR1 and CDR2 were assigned from the germline V gene as SGHTA and FQGTGA. From the cysteine through the phenylalanine, the CDR3 covers 15 amino acids. The kept DNA is CDR3 alone, 45 bases in frame from the first base.

The clonotype comes from a woman in her 70s in good health. Here the chain combines TRBV7-3 and TRBJ2-1; matching of 5 bases hints at TRBD2 as the D gene. The sequenced sample consisted of blood. The base sequence is TGTGCCCGCAGCCTCAGCGGCGATACCTACAATGAGCAGTTCTTC. The translation is CARSLSGDTYNEQFF.